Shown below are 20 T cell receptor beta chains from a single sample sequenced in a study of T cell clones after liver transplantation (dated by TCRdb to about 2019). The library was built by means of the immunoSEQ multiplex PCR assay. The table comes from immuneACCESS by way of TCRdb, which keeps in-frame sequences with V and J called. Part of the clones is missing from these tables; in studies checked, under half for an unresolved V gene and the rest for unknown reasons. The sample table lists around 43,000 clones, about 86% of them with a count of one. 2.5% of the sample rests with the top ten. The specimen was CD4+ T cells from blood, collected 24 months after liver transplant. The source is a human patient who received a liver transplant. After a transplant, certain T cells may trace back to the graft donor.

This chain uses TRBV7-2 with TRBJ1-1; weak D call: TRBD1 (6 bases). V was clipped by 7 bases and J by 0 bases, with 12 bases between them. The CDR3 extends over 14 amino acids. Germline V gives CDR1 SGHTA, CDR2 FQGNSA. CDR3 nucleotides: TGTGCCAGCAACAGGGAACTTCTGAACACTGAAGCTTTCTTT. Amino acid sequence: CASNRELLNTEAFF.

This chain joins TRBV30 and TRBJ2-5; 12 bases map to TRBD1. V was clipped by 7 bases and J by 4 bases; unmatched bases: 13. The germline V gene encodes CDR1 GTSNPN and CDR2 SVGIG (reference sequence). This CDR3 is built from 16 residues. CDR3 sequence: CAFRDRGLFGRETQYF. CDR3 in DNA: TGTGCCTTCCGGGACAGGGGGCTTTTTGGGCGAGAGACCCAGTACTTC. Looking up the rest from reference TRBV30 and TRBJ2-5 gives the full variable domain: SQTIHQWPATLVQPVGSPLSLECTVEGTSNPNLYWYRQAAGRGLQLLFYSVGIGQISSEVPQNLSASRPQDRQFILSSKKLLLSDSGFYLCAFRDRGLFGRETQYFGPGTRLLVL.

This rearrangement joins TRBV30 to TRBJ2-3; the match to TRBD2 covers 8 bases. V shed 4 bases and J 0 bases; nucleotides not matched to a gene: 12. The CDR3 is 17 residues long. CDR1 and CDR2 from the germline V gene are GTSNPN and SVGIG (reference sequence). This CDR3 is CAWILHGAGGSTDTQYF. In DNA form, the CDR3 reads TGTGCCTGGATTCTCCACGGGGCGGGAGGTAGCACAGATACGCAGTATTTT.

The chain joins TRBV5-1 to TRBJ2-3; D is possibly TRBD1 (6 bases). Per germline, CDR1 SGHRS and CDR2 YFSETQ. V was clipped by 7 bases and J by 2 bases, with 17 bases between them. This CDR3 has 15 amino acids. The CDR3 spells CASRRGGQSTDTQYF. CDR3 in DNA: TGCGCCAGCCGCCGGGGCGGACAGTCCACAGATACGCAGTATTTT.

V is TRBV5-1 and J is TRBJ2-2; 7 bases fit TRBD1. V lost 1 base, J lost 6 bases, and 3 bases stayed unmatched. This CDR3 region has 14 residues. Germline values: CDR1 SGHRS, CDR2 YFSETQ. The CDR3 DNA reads TGCGCCAGCAGCTTGCCCGGGACAGCCGGGGAGCTGTTTTTT. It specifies CASSLPGTAGELFF.

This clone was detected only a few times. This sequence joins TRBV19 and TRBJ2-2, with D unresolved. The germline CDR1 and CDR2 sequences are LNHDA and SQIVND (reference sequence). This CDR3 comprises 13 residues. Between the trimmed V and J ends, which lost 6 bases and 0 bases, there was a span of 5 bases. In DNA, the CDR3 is TGTGCCAGTAGCCATCCGAACACCGGGGAGCTGTTTTTT. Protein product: CASSHPNTGELFF. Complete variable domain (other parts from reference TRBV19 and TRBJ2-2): DGGITQSPKYLFRKEGQNVTLSCEQNLNHDAMYWYRQDPGQGLRLIYYSQIVNDFQKGDIAEGYSVSREKKESFPLTVTSAQKNPTAFYLCASSHPNTGELFFGEGSRLTVL.

CDR3 protein: CASSLVGAGPGNTIYF. The CDR3 DNA reads as TGTGCCAGCAGCTTAGTAGGGGCAGGTCCCGGAAACACCATATATTTT. The rearrangement uses TRBV11-2 and TRBJ1-3; D may be TRBD1 (5 bases). The V and J ends lost 1 base and 4 bases respectively, with 14 bases between them. CDR3 size: 16 residues. Germline lookup yields CDR1 SGHAT and CDR2 FQNNGV.

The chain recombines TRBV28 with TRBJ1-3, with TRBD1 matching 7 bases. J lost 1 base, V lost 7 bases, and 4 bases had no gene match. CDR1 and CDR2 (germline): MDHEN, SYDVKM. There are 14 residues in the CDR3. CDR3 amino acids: CASIKQGSGNTIYF. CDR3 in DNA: TGTGCCAGCATCAAACAGGGGTCTGGAAACACCATATATTTT.

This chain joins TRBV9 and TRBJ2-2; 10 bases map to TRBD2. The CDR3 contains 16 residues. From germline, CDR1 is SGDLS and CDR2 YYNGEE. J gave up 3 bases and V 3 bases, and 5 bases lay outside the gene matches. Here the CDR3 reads CASSAPSGSYTGELFF. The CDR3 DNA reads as TGTGCCAGCAGCGCGCCTAGCGGGAGCTACACCGGGGAGCTGTTTTTT.

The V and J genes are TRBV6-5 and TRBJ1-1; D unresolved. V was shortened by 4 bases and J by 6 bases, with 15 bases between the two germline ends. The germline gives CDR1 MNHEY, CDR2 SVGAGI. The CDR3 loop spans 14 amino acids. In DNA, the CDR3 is TGTGCCAGCAGTTCCCTCGCCCTCGGGTCTGAAGCTTTCTTT. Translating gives CASSSLALGSEAFF.

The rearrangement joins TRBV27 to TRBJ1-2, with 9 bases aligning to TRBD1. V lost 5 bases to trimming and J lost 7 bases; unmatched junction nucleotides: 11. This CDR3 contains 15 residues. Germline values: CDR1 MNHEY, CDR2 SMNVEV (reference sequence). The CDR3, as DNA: TGTGCCAGCAGTCCCCAAGGGACAGGGTTGAGTGGCTACACCTTC. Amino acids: CASSPQGTGLSGYTF.

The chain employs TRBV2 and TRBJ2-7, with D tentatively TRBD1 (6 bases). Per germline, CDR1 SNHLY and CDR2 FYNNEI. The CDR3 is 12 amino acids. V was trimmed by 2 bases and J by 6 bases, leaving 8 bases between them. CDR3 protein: CASSEIGGEQYF. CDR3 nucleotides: TGTGCCAGCAGTGAAATAGGGGGCGAGCAGTACTTC.

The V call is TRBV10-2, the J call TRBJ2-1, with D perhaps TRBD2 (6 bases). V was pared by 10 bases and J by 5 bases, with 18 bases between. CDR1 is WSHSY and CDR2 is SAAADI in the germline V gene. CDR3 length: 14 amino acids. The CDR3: CATTRRGSDNEQFF. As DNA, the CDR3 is TGCGCCACCACAAGGAGGGGTTCCGACAATGAGCAGTTCTTC.

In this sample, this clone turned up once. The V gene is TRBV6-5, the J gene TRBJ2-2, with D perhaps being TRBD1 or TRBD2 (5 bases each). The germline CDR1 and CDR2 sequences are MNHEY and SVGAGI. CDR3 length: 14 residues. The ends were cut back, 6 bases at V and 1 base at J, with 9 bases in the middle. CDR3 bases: TGTGCCAGCAGGCCTGGGGGGAACACCGGGGAGCTGTTTTTT. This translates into CASRPGGNTGELFF.

The CDR3 protein is CASSPYVGETQYF. CDR3 coding DNA: TGTGCCAGCAGCCCATACGTAGGAGAGACCCAGTACTTC. V and J are TRBV11-3 and TRBJ2-5; no clear D gene. V was pared by 5 bases and J by 4 bases, with 11 bases between. CDR1 is SGHNT and CDR2 is YENEEA in the germline V gene. The CDR3 is 13 residues long.

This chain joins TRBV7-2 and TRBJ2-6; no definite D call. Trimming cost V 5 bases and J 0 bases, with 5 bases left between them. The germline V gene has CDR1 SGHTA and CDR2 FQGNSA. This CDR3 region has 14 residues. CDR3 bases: TGTGCCAGCAGCCAAGGCTCTGGGGCCAACGTCCTGACTTTC. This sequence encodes CASSQGSGANVLTF.

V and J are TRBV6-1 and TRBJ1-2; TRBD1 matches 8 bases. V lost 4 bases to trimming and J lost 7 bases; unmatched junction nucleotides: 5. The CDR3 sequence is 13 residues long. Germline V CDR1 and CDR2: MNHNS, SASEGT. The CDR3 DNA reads TGTGCCAGCAGTGCTCCAGGGGGCTTTGGCTACACCTTC. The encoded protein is CASSAPGGFGYTF.

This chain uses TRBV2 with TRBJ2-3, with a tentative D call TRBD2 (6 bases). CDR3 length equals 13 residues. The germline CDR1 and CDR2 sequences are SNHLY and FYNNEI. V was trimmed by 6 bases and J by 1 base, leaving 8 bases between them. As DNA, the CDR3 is TGTGCCAGCAGAGCTAGCGGCACAGATACGCAGTATTTT. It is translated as CASRASGTDTQYF.

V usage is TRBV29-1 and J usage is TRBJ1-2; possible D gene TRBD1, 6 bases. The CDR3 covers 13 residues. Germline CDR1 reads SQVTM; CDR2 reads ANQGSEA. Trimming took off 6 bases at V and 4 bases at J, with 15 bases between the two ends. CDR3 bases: TGCAGCGTGATTGGACAGACTACCTATGGCTACACCTTC. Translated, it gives CSVIGQTTYGYTF.

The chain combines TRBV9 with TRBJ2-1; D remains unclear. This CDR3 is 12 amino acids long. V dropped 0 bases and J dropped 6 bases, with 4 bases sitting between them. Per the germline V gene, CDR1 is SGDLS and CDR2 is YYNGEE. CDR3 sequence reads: CASSVAPNEQFF. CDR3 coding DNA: TGTGCCAGCAGCGTAGCCCCCAATGAGCAGTTCTTC.